This T cell receptor beta chain comes out of a study of blood T cell repertoires in COVID-19 (TCRdb year 2020). Describing the broader study: Collaborator samples came from the United States, Italy and Spain and covered acute and convalescent phases of COVID-19. The material from the prospective study consisted of cDNA or gDNA derived from T cells, B-cell-depleted T cells, or PBMCs. Deeply sampled blood TCRbeta repertoires from subjects exposed to, actively infected with, or recovered from COVID-19 were included in the dataset. The repertoires were released in a freely available public database intended as a resource for research on the immune response to SARS-CoV-2. The samples were drawn from two sources: the first 160 participants of the ongoing ImmuneRACE study, and 1,000 to 1,500 subjects contributed by 6 global collaborators. Nearly every sample came with metadata listing a de-identified subject ID, COVID-19 status, age in years and sex. Where available, HLA class I and class II types were obtained from metadata supplied by the sample provider rather than from assay-based typing.

Participants in the prospective study were enrolled through a virtual design, were aged roughly 18 to 100 years, and lived in roughly 25 United States geographic areas. In the prospective study, participants were assigned to cohorts based on the clinical history participants reported in a screening survey and a study questionnaire. Mobile phlebotomists in the prospective study collected whole blood, serum and a nasopharyngeal or oropharyngeal swab from every participant. Over an approximately two-month period, participants in the prospective study had the option of providing additional blood draws and questionnaires. Before DNA extraction, blood samples from the prospective study were shipped at room temperature or frozen. Results and caveats for the whole study, not just this receptor: Clinical and demographic metadata were provided uncurated, with the amount varying by source and participant.

The immunoSEQ Assay, a bias-controlled multiplex PCR, was used to amplify TCRbeta CDR3 regions from genomic DNA. The authors' pipeline ran thus. The number of nucleated cells in each sample was estimated from the amplification of reference gene primers within the assay. Sequence reads were collapsed and filtered to measure the absolute abundance of every unique TCRbeta CDR3 rearrangement. Productive Simpson clonality was computed per sample as the square root of Simpson's diversity index over productive rearrangements. TCRdb mirrors the immuneACCESS table, restricted to in-frame sequences. Some clones are absent from its copies; in checked studies, under half trace to an unresolved V gene, and the reason for the others is unknown. V and J calls and clone size are copied from that table; D and trimming were computed from the DNA. In all, the sample holds a few hundred thousand clones, and around 90% of those were seen once. Over 3.5% of the sample lies in the top ten.

About this clone: The clone's antigen remains unknown. The sample holds no much larger clone one base away, and base qualities are not on file.

Sequencing input: PBMCs or T cells enriched from blood (not recorded which). The receptor comes from a young woman with acute COVID-19.

The CDR3 protein: CASSTDYKRGSTDTQYF. The sequenced DNA is TGTGCCAGCAGTACCGATTATAAGCGGGGGAGCACAGATACGCAGTATTTT. The chain links TRBV28 with TRBJ2-3, and 8 bases in between align with TRBD2. From cysteine to phenylalanine, the CDR3 is 17 amino acids long. The sequence is cut down to CDR3 DNA, 51 bases in frame from base 1. The germline V gene provides CDR1 MDHEN and CDR2 SYDVKM. Relative to germline, V is missing 5 bases and J is missing 0 bases, with 10 bases of the junction outside any gene match. With the rest looked up from the reference TRBV28 and TRBJ2-3 genes rather than sequenced, the full variable domain is DVKVTQSSRYLVKRTGEKVFLECVQDMDHENMFWYRQDPGLGLRLIYFSYDVKMKEKGDIPEGYSVSREKKERFSLILESASTNQTSMYLCASSTDYKRGSTDTQYFGPGTRLTVL.